The 14 T cell receptor beta chains below were found in one sample sequenced in a study of control samples from healthy donors and cancer patients. Measured with immunoSEQ multiplex PCR; TCRdb has only the in-frame clones, and not every one. The repertoire includes roughly 130,000 clones, roughly 92% of them detected once, and 11% sits in the top ten. Material: blood. The source is a man aged 30 to 45 in good health.

This chain connects TRBV5-3 to TRBJ2-7; D gene unclear. TRBV5-3 is classed as an ORF, of uncertain function. V gave up 0 bases and J gave up 6 bases, with 7 bases separating them. The CDR3 consists of 12 residues. CDR3 sequence (DNA): TGTGCCAGAAGCTTGGTATGGCGCGAGCAGTACTTC. Protein sequence: CARSLVWREQYF.

This clone was seen once. V is TRBV4-1 and J is TRBJ2-2, with unresolved D. In germline, CDR1 is MGHRA, CDR2 YSYEKL. V was cut by 1 base and J by 0 bases, with 9 bases left in between. CDR3 length: 16 residues. The CDR3 DNA reads as TGCGCCAGCAGCCAAGCGGAACTACCGAACACCGGGGAGCTGTTTTTT. It yields the protein CASSQAELPNTGELFF.

The J gene is TRBJ2-2, the V gene TRBV28, with D possibly matching TRBD2 (7 bases). This CDR3 comprises 15 residues. Germline CDR1 is MDHEN and CDR2 is SYDVKM. Between the trimmed V and J ends, which lost 7 bases and 4 bases, there was a span of 16 bases. CDR3 protein: CASTRSGGPTGELFF. CDR3 DNA sequence: TGTGCCAGCACCCGGTCGGGGGGCCCCACCGGGGAGCTGTTTTTT. The whole variable domain, remainder taken from reference TRBV28 and TRBJ2-2, is DVKVTQSSRYLVKRTGEKVFLECVQDMDHENMFWYRQDPGLGLRLIYFSYDVKMKEKGDIPEGYSVSREKKERFSLILESASTNQTSMYLCASTRSGGPTGELFFGEGSRLTVL.

The rearrangement uses TRBV29-1 and TRBJ2-7; 9 bases are a match to TRBD1. From germline, CDR1 is SQVTM and CDR2 ANQGSEA. The CDR3 is 13 amino acids. Trimming removed 6 bases from V and 0 bases from J; junction bases left unmatched: 3. Here the CDR3 reads CSVGQGISYEQYF. The CDR3 nucleotides are TGCAGCGTCGGACAGGGGATCTCCTACGAGCAGTACTTC.

The gene calls are TRBV19 and TRBJ2-3, with 9 positions matching TRBD2. J lost 4 bases, V lost 10 bases, and 9 bases had no gene match. This CDR3 region has 14 residues. Germline values: CDR1 LNHDA, CDR2 SQIVND (reference sequence). DNA of the CDR3: TGTGCCACCACCGGGGAGCGGGAGGCAGATACGCAGTATTTT. Amino acids: CATTGEREADTQYF. The full variable domain, completed using reference TRBV19 and TRBJ2-3, is DGGITQSPKYLFRKEGQNVTLSCEQNLNHDAMYWYRQDPGQGLRLIYYSQIVNDFQKGDIAEGYSVSREKKESFPLTVTSAQKNPTAFYLCATTGEREADTQYFGPGTRLTVL.

This chain joins TRBV6-5 and TRBJ2-1; TRBD2 matches 7 bases. The V gene's germline CDR1 is MNHEY and CDR2 SVGAGI. The CDR3 loop spans 11 amino acids. V trimming: 8 bases; J trimming: 7 bases; junction bases outside the gene matches: 2. CDR3 in DNA: TGTGCCAGCTCTAGCGGTAATGAGCAGTTCTTC. Encoded protein: CASSSGNEQFF.

The J gene is TRBJ2-4, the V gene TRBV11-2; tentatively, D is TRBD1 (6 bases). Trimming left V 5 bases short and J 6 bases short, with 17 bases between. This CDR3 is built from 15 residues. Germline loops: CDR1 SGHAT, CDR2 FQNNGV. The CDR3 DNA reads TGTGCCAGCAGCCAGGGGACCTCTTGGGGAAACATTCAGTACTTC. Protein sequence: CASSQGTSWGNIQYF. The variable domain in full, with the rest retrieved from reference TRBV11-2 and TRBJ2-4, is EAGVAQSPRYKIIEKRQSVAFWCNPISGHATLYWYQQILGQGPKLLIQFQNNGVVDDSQLPKDRFSAERLKGVDSTLKIQPAKLEDSAVYLCASSQGTSWGNIQYFGAGTRLSVL.

This chain joins TRBV28 and TRBJ2-5; 7 bases agree with TRBD1. J was trimmed by 5 bases and V by 7 bases; bases with no gene match: 10. The CDR3 spans 14 residues. Germline CDR1 MDHEN, CDR2 SYDVKM. DNA of the CDR3: TGTGCCAGCAATCTGCGACAGGGTTTTGAGACCCAGTACTTC. Residues: CASNLRQGFETQYF. Combining the CDR3 with reference TRBV28 and TRBJ2-5 gives the whole variable domain DVKVTQSSRYLVKRTGEKVFLECVQDMDHENMFWYRQDPGLGLRLIYFSYDVKMKEKGDIPEGYSVSREKKERFSLILESASTNQTSMYLCASNLRQGFETQYFGPGTRLLVL.

The chain recombines TRBV28 with TRBJ2-7, with D perhaps matching TRBD2 (6 bases). Germline values: CDR1 MDHEN, CDR2 SYDVKM. This CDR3 is 14 amino acids long. V lost 1 base, J lost 3 bases, and 10 bases lay in between. CDR3 region: CASSLFGGVYEQYF. The DNA for the CDR3 is TGTGCCAGCAGTTTATTCGGGGGTGTCTACGAGCAGTACTTC.

This chain links TRBV6-4 with TRBJ2-7; 9 nucleotides align to TRBD1. The CDR3 sequence is 15 residues long. CDR1 is MRHNA, CDR2 SNTAGT, per germline. V lost 3 bases to trimming and J lost 3 bases; unmatched junction nucleotides: 6. The CDR3 is CASSEQGQGSYEQYF. The DNA for the CDR3 is TGTGCCAGCAGTGAGCAAGGACAGGGGAGCTACGAGCAGTACTTC.

The chain links TRBV5-1 to TRBJ1-2; possible D gene TRBD1, 5 bases. CDR1 is SGHRS, CDR2 YFSETQ, per germline. This CDR3 has 13 residues. Between the trimmed V and J ends, which lost 0 bases and 7 bases, there was a span of 10 bases. The CDR3 nucleotides read TGCGCCAGCAGCTTGGGGGAGGGACGTGGCTACACCTTC. Amino acids: CASSLGEGRGYTF.

The chain has TRBV11-2 and TRBJ2-7; 12 bases line up with TRBD2. V shed 1 base and J 2 bases; nucleotides not matched to a gene: 3. This CDR3 contains 16 residues. Germline values: CDR1 SGHAT, CDR2 FQNNGV. The CDR3 DNA reads TGTGCCAGCAGCTTAGGGACTAGCGGGACCACCTACGAGCAGTACTTC. Translated: CASSLGTSGTTYEQYF.

The V and J genes are TRBV7-9 and TRBJ1-2; possibly TRBD1 for D (5 bases). Germline assignment: CDR1 SEHNR and CDR2 FQNEAQ (reference sequence). V was clipped by 3 bases and J by 0 bases, with 11 bases between them. This CDR3 is built from 15 residues. CDR3 DNA: TGTGCCAGCAGCTTCGACAGCGGTACTAACTATGGCTACACCTTC. Translation gives CASSFDSGTNYGYTF. Full variable domain (outside the CDR3, taken from reference TRBV7-9 and TRBJ1-2): DTGVSQNPRHKITKRGQNVTFRCDPISEHNRLYWYRQTLGQGPEFLTYFQNEAQLEKSRLLSDRFSAERPKGSFSTLEIQRTEQGDSAMYLCASSFDSGTNYGYTFGSGTRLTVV.

The chain joins TRBV7-9 to TRBJ2-2; TRBD1 is a possible D gene (5 bases). Trimming shortened V by 4 bases and J by 5 bases, and 14 bases separated the two germline ends. Germline V gene lookup returns CDR1 SEHNR and CDR2 FQNEAQ (reference sequence). The CDR3 extends over 15 amino acids. Here the CDR3 DNA reads TGTGCCAGCAGCTCGGACACTGGTCCGACCGGGGAGCTGTTTTTT. Translation: CASSSDTGPTGELFF.